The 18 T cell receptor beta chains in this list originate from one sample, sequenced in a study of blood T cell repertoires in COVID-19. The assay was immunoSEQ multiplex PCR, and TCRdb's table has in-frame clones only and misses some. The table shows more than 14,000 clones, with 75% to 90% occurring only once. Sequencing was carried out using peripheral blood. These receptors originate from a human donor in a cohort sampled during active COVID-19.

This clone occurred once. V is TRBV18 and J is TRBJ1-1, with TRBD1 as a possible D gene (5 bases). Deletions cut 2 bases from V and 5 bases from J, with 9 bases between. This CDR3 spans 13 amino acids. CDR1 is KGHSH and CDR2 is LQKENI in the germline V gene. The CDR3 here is CASSPIGGTEAFF. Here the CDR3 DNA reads TGTGCCAGCTCACCAATCGGGGGTACTGAAGCTTTCTTT.

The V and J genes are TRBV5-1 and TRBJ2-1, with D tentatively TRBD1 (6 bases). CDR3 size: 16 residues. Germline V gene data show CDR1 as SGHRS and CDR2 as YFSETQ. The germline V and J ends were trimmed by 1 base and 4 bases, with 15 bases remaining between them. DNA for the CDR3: TGCGCCAGCAGCTTGTTCGGCACAGGGTGGTACAATGAGCAGTTCTTC. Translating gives CASSLFGTGWYNEQFF.

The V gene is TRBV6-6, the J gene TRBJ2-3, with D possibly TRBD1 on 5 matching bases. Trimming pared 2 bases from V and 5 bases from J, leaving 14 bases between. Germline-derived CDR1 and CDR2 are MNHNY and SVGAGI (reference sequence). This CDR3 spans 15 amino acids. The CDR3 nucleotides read TGTGCCAGCAGTTACCAGACAGAAACCGGAGATACGCAGTATTTT. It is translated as CASSYQTETGDTQYF.

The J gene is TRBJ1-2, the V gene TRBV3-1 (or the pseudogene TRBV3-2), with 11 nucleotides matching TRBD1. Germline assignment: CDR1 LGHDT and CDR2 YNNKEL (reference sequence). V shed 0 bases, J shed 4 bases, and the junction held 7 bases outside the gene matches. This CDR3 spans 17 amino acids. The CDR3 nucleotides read TGTGCCAGCAGCCAAGATTTTCGGGACAGGGGGACCTATGGCTACACCTTC. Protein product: CASSQDFRDRGTYGYTF.

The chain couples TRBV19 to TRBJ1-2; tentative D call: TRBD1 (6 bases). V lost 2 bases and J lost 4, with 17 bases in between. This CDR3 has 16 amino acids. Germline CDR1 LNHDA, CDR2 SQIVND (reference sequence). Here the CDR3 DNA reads TGTGCCAGTAGTATATCCCGCGGGGGCGCAAGCTATGGCTACACCTTC. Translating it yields CASSISRGGASYGYTF.

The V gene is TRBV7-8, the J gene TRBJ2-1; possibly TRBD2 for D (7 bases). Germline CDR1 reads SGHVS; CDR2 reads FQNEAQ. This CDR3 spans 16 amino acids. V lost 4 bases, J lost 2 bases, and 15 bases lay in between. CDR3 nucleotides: TGTGCCAGCAGCTCGCTGCGGGGGCTTACCTACAATGAGCAGTTCTTC. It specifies CASSSLRGLTYNEQFF.

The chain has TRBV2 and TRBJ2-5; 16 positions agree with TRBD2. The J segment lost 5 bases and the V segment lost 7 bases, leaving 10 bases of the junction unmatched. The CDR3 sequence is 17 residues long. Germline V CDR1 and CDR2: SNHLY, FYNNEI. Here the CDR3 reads CASTGLAGGPPGETQYF. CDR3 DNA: TGTGCCAGCACGGGACTAGCGGGGGGGCCTCCAGGGGAGACCCAGTACTTC.

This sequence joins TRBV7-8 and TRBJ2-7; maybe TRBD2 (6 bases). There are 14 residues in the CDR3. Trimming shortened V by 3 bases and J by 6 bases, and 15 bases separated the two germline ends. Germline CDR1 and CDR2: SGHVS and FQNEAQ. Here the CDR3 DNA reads TGTGCCAGCAGCTTTGGGGGAGGTGGGTTCGAGCAGTACTTC. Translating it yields CASSFGGGGFEQYF.

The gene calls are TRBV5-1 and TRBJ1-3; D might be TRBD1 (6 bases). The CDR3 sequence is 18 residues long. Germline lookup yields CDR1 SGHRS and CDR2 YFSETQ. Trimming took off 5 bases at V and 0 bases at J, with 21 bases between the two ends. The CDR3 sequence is CASSQGGGLFSSGNTIYF. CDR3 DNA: TGCGCCAGCAGTCAAGGGGGAGGGCTATTCTCCTCTGGAAACACCATATATTTT.

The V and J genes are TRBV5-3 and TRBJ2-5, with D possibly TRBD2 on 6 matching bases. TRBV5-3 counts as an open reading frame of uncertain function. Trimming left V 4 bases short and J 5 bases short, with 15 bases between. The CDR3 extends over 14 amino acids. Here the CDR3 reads CARSGGTPRETQYF. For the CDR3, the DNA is TGTGCCAGAAGCGGGGGGACGCCGAGGGAGACCCAGTACTTC.

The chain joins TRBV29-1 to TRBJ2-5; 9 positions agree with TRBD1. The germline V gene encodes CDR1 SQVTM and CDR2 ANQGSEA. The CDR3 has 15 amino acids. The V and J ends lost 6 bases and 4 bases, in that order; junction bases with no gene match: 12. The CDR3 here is CSVVKTGGKGETQYF. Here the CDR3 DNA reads TGCAGCGTGGTTAAGACAGGGGGAAAGGGAGAGACCCAGTACTTC.

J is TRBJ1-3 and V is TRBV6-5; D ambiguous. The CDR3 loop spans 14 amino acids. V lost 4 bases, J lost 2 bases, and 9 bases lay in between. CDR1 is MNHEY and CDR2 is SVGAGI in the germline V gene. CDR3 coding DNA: TGTGCCAGCAGTTTCGGTCGGGCTGGAAACACCATATATTTT. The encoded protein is CASSFGRAGNTIYF.

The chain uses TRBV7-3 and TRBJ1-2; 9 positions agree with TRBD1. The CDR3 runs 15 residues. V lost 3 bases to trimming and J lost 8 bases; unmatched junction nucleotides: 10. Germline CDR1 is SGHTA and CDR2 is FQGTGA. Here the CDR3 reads CASSLGTGRVGGYTF. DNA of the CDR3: TGTGCCAGCAGCTTGGGGACAGGGCGAGTAGGAGGCTACACCTTC.

CDR3 coding DNA: TGTGCCAGCAGCCCTCCGGGACAGTATTCACCCCTCCACTTT. This sequence encodes CASSPPGQYSPLHF. The V and J genes are TRBV11-2 and TRBJ1-6; TRBD1 matches at 7 bases. Germline values: CDR1 SGHAT, CDR2 FQNNGV. The CDR3 is made up of 14 amino acids. Germline trimming cut 5 bases from V and 8 bases from J; bases unmatched to any gene: 6.

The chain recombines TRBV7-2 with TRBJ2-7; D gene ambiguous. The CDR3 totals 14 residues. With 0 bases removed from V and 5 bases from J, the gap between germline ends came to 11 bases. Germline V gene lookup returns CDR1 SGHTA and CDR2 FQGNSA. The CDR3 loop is CASSLARFTDEQYF. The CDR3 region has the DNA TGTGCCAGCAGCTTAGCCCGATTCACGGACGAGCAGTACTTC.

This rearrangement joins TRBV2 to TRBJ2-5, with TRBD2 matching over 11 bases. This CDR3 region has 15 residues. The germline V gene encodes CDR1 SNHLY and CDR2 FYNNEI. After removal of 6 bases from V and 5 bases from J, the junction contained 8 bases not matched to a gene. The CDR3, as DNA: TGTGCCAGCAGCCCCCTGGGGACTAGCGGCGAGACCCAGTACTTC. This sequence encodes CASSPLGTSGETQYF.

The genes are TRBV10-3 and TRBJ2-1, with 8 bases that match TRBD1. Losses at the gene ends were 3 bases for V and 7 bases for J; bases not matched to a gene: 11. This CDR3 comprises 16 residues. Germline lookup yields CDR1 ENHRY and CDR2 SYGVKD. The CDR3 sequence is CAISDPSGGGRNEQFF. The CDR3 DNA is TGTGCCATCAGTGACCCATCAGGGGGCGGCAGGAATGAGCAGTTCTTC.

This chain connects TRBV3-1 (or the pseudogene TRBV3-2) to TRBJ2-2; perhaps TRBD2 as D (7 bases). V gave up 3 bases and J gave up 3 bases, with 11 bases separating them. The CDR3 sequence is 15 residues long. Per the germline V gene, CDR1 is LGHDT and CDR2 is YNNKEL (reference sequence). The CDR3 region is CASSHGGADTGELFF. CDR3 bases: TGTGCCAGCAGCCATGGGGGGGCGGACACCGGGGAGCTGTTTTTT.